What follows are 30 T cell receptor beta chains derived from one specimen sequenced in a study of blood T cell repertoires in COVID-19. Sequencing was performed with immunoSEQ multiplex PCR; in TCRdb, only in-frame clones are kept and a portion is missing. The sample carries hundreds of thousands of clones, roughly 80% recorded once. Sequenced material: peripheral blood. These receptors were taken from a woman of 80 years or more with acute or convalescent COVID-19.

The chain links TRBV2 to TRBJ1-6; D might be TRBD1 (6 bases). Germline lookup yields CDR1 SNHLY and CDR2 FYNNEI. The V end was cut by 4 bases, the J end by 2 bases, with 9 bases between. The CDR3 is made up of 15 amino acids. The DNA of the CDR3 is TGTGCCAGCAGTGGAGGACAGACCTATAATTCACCCCTCCACTTT. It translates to CASSGGQTYNSPLHF. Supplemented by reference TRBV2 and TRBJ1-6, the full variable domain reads EPEVTQTPSHQVTQMGQEVILRCVPISNHLYFYWYRQILGQKVEFLVSFYNNEISEKSEIFDDQFSVERPDGSNFTLKIRSTKLEDSAMYFCASSGGQTYNSPLHFGNGTRLTVT.

CDR3: CASRGRINQPQHF. For the CDR3, the DNA is TGTGCCAGCAGGGGGAGAATCAATCAGCCCCAGCATTTT. This chain connects TRBV28 to TRBJ1-5, with D uncertain. CDR3 length: 13 amino acids. In germline, CDR1 is MDHEN, CDR2 SYDVKM. V was trimmed by 6 bases and J by 3 bases, leaving 9 bases between them. The full variable domain, rest sourced from reference TRBV28 and TRBJ1-5, is DVKVTQSSRYLVKRTGEKVFLECVQDMDHENMFWYRQDPGLGLRLIYFSYDVKMKEKGDIPEGYSVSREKKERFSLILESASTNQTSMYLCASRGRINQPQHFGDGTRLSIL.

CDR3 protein: CASSLAPGEAKNIQYF. CDR3 DNA: TGTGCCAGCAGCTTAGCGCCAGGGGAAGCCAAAAACATTCAGTACTTC. The rearrangement links TRBV7-2 to TRBJ2-4, with a tentative D call TRBD1 (6 bases). The V and J ends lost 0 bases and 0 bases respectively, with 9 bases between them. The CDR3 spans 16 residues. Germline lookup yields CDR1 SGHTA and CDR2 FQGNSA.

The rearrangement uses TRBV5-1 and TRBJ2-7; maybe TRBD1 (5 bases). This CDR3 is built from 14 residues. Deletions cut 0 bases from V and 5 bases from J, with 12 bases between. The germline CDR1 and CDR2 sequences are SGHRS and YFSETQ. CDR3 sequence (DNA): TGCGCCAGCAGCTTGGCCGTCGGCAGGGACGAGCAGTACTTC. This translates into CASSLAVGRDEQYF.

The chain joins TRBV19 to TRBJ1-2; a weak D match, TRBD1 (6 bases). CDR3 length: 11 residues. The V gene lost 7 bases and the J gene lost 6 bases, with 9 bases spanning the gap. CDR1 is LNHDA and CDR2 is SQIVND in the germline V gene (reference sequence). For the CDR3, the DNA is TGTGCCAGTACAGGGGTGCATGGCTACACCTTC. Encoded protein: CASTGVHGYTF.

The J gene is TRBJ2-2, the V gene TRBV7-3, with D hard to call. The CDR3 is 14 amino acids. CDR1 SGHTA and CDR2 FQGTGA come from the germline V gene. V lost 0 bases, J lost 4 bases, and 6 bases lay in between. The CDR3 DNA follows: TGTGCCAGCAGCTTAACCCTGGCCACCGGGGAGCTGTTTTTT. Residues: CASSLTLATGELFF.

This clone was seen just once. CDR3 sequence reads: CASSMTGSYNEQFF. The CDR3 nucleotides read TGTGCCAGTAGTATGACTGGCTCCTACAATGAGCAGTTCTTC. The chain employs TRBV19 and TRBJ2-1; no firm D call. This CDR3 is 14 amino acids long. Trimming left V 3 bases short and J 0 bases short, with 6 bases between. The V gene's germline CDR1 is LNHDA and CDR2 SQIVND (reference sequence).

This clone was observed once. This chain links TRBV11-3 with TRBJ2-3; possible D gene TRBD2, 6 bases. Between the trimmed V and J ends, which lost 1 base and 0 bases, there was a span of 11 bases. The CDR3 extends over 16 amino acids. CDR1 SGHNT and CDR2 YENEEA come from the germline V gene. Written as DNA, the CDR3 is TGTGCCAGCAGCTTAGGGGTTGGGACTAGCACAGATACGCAGTATTTT. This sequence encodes CASSLGVGTSTDTQYF.

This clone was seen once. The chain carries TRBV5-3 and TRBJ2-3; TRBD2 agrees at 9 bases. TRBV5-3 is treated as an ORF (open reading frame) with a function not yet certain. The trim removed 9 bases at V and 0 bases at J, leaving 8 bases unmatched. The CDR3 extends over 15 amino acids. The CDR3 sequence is CAKIAGASSTDTQYF. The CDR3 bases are TGTGCCAAAATAGCGGGAGCCTCTAGCACAGATACGCAGTATTTT.

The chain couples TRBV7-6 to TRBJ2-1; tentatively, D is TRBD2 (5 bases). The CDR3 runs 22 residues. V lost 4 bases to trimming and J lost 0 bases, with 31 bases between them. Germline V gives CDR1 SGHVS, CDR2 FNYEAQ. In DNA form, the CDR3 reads TGTGCCAGCAGCTCCCCTTATGAATCAGCCCCGTCTGTTGGGAGCTCCTACAATGAGCAGTTCTTC. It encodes CASSSPYESAPSVGSSYNEQFF.

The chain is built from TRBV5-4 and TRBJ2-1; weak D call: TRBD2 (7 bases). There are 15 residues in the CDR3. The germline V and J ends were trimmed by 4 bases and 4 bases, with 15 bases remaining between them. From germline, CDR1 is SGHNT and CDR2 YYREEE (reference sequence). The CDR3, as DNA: TGTGCCAGCAGCGGAGGGGGGACTAAGTACAATGAGCAGTTCTTC. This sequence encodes CASSGGGTKYNEQFF.

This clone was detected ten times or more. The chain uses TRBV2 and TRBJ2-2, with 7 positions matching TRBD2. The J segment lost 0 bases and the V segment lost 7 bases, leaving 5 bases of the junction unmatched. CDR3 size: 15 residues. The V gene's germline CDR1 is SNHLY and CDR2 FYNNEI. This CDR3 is CASTLRGTNTGELFF. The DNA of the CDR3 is TGTGCCAGCACCTTGCGGGGGACGAACACCGGGGAGCTGTTTTTT.

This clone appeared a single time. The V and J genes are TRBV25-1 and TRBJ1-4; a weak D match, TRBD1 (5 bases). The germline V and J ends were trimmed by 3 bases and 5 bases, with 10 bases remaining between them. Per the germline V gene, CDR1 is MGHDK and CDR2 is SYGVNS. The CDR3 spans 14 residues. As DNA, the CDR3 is TGTGCCAGCAGTGATCTGGGGGGGAATGAAAAACTGTTTTTT. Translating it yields CASSDLGGNEKLFF.

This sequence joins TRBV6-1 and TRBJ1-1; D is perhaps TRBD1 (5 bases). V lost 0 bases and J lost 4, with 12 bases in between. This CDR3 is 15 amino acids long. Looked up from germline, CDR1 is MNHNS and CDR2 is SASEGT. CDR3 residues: CASSEAGRRGTEAFF. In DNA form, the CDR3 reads TGTGCCAGCAGTGAAGCGGGCAGGAGGGGCACTGAAGCTTTCTTT.

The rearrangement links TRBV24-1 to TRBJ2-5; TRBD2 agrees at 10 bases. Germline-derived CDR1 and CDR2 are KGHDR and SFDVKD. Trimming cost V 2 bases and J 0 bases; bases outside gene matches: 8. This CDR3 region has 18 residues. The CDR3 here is CATSDSWTSGAYQETQYF. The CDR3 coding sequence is TGTGCCACCAGTGATTCCTGGACTAGCGGAGCGTACCAAGAGACCCAGTACTTC.

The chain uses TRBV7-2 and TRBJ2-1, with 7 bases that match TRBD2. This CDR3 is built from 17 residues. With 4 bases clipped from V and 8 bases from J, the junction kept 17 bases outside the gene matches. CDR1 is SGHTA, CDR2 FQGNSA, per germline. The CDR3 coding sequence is TGTGCCAGCAGCTCACGGGTCGGAAGCGGGAAAGAGGATGAGCAGTTCTTC. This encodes CASSSRVGSGKEDEQFF.

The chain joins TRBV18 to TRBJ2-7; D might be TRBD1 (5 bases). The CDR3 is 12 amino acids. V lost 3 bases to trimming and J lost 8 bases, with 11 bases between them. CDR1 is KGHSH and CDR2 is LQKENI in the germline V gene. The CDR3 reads CASSPDIPKQYF. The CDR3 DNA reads TGTGCCAGCTCACCGGACATCCCGAAGCAGTACTTC.

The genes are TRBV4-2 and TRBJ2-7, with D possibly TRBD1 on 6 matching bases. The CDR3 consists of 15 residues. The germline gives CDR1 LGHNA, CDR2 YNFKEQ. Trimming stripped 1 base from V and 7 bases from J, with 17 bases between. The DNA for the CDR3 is TGTGCCAGCAGCCAAGTGAGGGCAGGGGTGGGAGAGCAGTACTTC. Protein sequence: CASSQVRAGVGEQYF.

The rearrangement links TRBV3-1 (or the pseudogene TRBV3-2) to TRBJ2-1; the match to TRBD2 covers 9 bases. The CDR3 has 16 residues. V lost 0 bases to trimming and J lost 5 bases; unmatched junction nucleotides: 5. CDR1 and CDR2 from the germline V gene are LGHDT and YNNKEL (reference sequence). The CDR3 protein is CASSQDVLAGHNEQFF. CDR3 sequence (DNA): TGTGCCAGCAGCCAAGATGTCCTAGCGGGGCACAATGAGCAGTTCTTC.

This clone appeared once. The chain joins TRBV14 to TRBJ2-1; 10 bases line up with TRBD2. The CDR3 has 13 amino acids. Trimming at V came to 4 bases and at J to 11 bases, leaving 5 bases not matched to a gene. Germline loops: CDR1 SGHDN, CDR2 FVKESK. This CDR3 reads CASSPRTSGKQFF. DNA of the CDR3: TGTGCCAGCAGCCCTCGGACTAGCGGAAAGCAGTTCTTC.

The CDR3 loop reads CASSSVSRQPAGANYGYTF. In DNA, the CDR3 is TGTGCCAGCAGCTCGGTTTCGCGACAACCCGCAGGGGCTAACTATGGCTACACCTTC. V and J are TRBV5-6 and TRBJ1-2; D may be TRBD1 (6 bases). This CDR3 is built from 19 residues. Per germline, CDR1 SGHDT and CDR2 YYEEEE. Trimming stripped 3 bases from V and 0 bases from J, with 24 bases between.

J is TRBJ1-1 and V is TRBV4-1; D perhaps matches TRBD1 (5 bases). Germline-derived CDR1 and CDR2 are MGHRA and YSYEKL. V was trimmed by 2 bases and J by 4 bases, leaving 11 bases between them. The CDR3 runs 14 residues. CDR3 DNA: TGCGCCAGCAGCCAATTGTTGCAGGGCACTGAAGCTTTCTTT. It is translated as CASSQLLQGTEAFF.

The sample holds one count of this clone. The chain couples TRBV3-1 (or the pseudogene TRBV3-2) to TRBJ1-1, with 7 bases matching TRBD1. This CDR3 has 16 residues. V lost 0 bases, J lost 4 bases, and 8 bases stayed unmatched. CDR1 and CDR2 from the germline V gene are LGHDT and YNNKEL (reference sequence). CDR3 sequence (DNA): TGTGCCAGCAGCCAAGATCTGAGGGCAGGGGGCACTGAAGCTTTCTTT. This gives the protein CASSQDLRAGGTEAFF.

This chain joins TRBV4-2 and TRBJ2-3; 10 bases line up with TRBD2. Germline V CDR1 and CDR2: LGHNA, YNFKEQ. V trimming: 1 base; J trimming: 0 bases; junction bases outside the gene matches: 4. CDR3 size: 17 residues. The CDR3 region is CASSQGLSGGSTDTQYF. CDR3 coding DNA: TGTGCCAGCAGCCAAGGACTTAGCGGGGGGAGCACAGATACGCAGTATTTT.

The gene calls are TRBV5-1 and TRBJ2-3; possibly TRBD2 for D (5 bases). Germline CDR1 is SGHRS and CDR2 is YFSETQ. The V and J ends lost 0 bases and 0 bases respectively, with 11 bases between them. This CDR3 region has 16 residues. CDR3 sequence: CASSLAGVGSTDTQYF. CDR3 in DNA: TGCGCCAGCAGCTTGGCCGGGGTAGGGAGCACAGATACGCAGTATTTT.

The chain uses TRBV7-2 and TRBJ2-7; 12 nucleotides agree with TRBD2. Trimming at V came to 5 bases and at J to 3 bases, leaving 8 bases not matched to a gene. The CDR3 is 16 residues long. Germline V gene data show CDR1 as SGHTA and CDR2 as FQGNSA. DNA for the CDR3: TGTGCCAGCAGCCCAGCGGGACTAGCGGGCCTCTACGAGCAGTACTTC. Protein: CASSPAGLAGLYEQYF.

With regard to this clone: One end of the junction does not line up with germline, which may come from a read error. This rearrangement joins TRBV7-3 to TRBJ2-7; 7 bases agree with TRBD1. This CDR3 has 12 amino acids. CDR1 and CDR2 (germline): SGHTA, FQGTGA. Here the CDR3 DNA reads TGTGCCAGCAGCGACCCCTCGACAGGGATTAGCTTC. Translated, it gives CASSDPSTGISF.

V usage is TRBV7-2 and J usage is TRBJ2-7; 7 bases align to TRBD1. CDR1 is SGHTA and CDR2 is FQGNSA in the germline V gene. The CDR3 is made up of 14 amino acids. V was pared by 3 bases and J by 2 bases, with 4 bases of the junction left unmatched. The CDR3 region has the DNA TGTGCCAGCAGCTTGGCCGGGACAGCCTACGAGCAGTACTTC. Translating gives CASSLAGTAYEQYF.

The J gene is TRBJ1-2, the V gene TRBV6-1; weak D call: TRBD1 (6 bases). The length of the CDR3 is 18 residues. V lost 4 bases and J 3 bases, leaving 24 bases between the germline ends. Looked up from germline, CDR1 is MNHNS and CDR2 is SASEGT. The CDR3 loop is CASSAQRKGQTLYYGYTF. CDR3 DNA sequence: TGTGCCAGCAGTGCGCAGCGAAAAGGACAGACCCTTTACTATGGCTACACCTTC.

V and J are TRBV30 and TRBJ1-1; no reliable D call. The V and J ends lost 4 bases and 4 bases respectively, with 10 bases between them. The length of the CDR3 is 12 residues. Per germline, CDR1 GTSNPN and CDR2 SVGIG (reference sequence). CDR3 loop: CAWTRTGTEAFF. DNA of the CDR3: TGTGCCTGGACCAGAACGGGCACTGAAGCTTTCTTT.